The 10 T cell receptor beta chains in this list originate from one sample, sequenced in a study of spatial heterogeneity in lung cancer. Time point indicated: blood at routine non-recurrence follow-up after resection. TCRs were sequenced from unsorted whole RNA of tumor, nontumor lung or PBMC. Each CDR3 protein gets one entry after TCRdb re-called the 5' RACE reads with MiXCR. This table has some 54,000 distinct CDR3 sequences, roughly 7.4% appearing once. This specimen consisted of PBMCs, obtained at follow-up. The receptor set was obtained from a female donor with early-stage non-small cell lung cancer.

There are many counts of this clonotype. This rearrangement joins TRBV7-2 to TRBJ2-2; 11 bases match TRBD2. In germline, CDR1 is SGHTA, CDR2 FQGNSA. V was clipped by 5 bases and J by 3 bases; unmatched bases: 5. The CDR3 runs to 16 residues. DNA of the CDR3: TGTGCCAGCAGCCTACTAGCGGGGGCCGACACCGGGGAGCTGTTTTTT. As protein: CASSLLAGADTGELFF.

This clonotype has more than one count but fewer than ten. The chain uses TRBV28 and TRBJ1-5; unclear D gene. The length of the CDR3 is 15 residues. Trimming shortened V by 10 bases and J by 6 bases, and 22 bases separated the two germline ends. The germline V gene encodes CDR1 MDHEN and CDR2 SYDVKM. CDR3 nucleotide sequence: TGTGCCAACAGATCGACTCCCCTCCGGGGTCAGCCCCAGCATTTT. Its protein is CANRSTPLRGQPQHF. Looking up the rest from reference TRBV28 and TRBJ1-5 gives the full variable domain: DVKVTQSSRYLVKRTGEKVFLECVQDMDHENMFWYRQDPGLGLRLIYFSYDVKMKEKGDIPEGYSVSREKKERFSLILESASTNQTSMYLCANRSTPLRGQPQHFGDGTRLSIL.

This clonotype has ten or more counts. V is TRBV5-1 and J is TRBJ1-4; D remains ambiguous. The CDR3 extends over 14 amino acids. V was pared by 2 bases and J by 5 bases, with 10 bases between. Germline assignment: CDR1 SGHRS and CDR2 YFSETQ. The CDR3 DNA is TGCGCCAGCAGCTTACAGTCAGCGAATGAAAAACTGTTTTTT. Its protein is CASSLQSANEKLFF.

Only a few counts were recorded for this clonotype. The chain recombines TRBV27 with TRBJ1-2, with 8 bases fitting TRBD1. V was clipped by 4 bases and J by 3 bases; unmatched bases: 4. In germline, CDR1 is MNHEY, CDR2 SMNVEV (reference sequence). CDR3 length equals 14 residues. DNA of the CDR3: TGTGCCAGCAGTTCTCTGACAGGGGACTATGGCTACACCTTC. Translating it yields CASSSLTGDYGYTF.

There are many counts of this clonotype. The CDR3, as DNA: TGTGCCAGCAGCCAACAACAGGGCTACGAAAAACTGTTTTTT. This sequence encodes CASSQQQGYEKLFF. This sequence joins TRBV7-9 and TRBJ1-4; a possible D gene is TRBD1 (6 bases). Germline assignment: CDR1 SEHNR and CDR2 FQNEAQ (reference sequence). V lost 5 bases and J 8 bases, leaving 15 bases between the germline ends. The CDR3 runs 14 residues.

At least ten counts were recorded for this clonotype. The gene calls are TRBV20-1 and TRBJ2-5; D not certain. The V and J ends lost 3 bases and 11 bases respectively, with 10 bases between them. CDR1 is DFQATT and CDR2 is SNEGSKA in the germline V gene (reference sequence). The CDR3 consists of 10 residues. Here the CDR3 reads CSASFGVQYF. The CDR3 DNA sequence: TGCAGTGCTAGTTTTGGGGTTCAGTACTTC.

This clonotype was counted a few times. The chain employs TRBV19 and TRBJ2-5, with TRBD1 matching over 12 bases. This CDR3 contains 18 residues. J lost 2 bases, V lost 2 bases, and 9 bases had no gene match. Germline assignment: CDR1 LNHDA and CDR2 SQIVND (reference sequence). CDR3 nucleotide sequence: TGTGCCAGTAGTATAACCGGGACAGGGGGCGCAGGACAAGAGACCCAGTACTTC. Its translation is CASSITGTGGAGQETQYF.

The chain couples TRBV12-5 to TRBJ2-7; maybe TRBD1 (6 bases). Germline V gene lookup returns CDR1 LGHNT and CDR2 FRNRAP. Trimming removed 0 bases from V and 3 bases from J, with 18 bases in between. The CDR3 runs to 17 residues. The CDR3 DNA reads as TGTGCTAGTGGTTTGGTACTAGGACAGACCCTAAGCTACGAGCAGTACTTC. Its translation: CASGLVLGQTLSYEQYF.

The chain carries TRBV5-6 and TRBJ2-1; tentative D call: TRBD2 (5 bases). From germline, CDR1 is SGHDT and CDR2 YYEEEE. V was pared by 1 base and J by 9 bases, with 17 bases between. The CDR3 extends over 15 amino acids. The CDR3 loop reads CASSLMRVKLAEQFF. The CDR3 DNA reads as TGTGCCAGCAGCTTGATGAGGGTGAAGTTGGCTGAGCAGTTCTTC. Based on the CDR3 plus reference TRBV5-6 and TRBJ2-1, the full variable domain is DAGVTQSPTHLIKTRGQQVTLRCSPKSGHDTVSWYQQALGQGPQFIFQYYEEEERQRGNFPDRFSGHQFPNYSSELNVNALLLGDSALYLCASSLMRVKLAEQFFGPGTRLTVL.

This clonotype was detected ten times or more. The chain couples TRBV14 to TRBJ2-3; D is uncertain. The V gene's germline CDR1 is SGHDN and CDR2 FVKESK. V gave up 0 bases and J gave up 7 bases, with 11 bases separating them. This CDR3 is 14 amino acids long. The CDR3 protein is CASSQELSRYTQYF. In DNA, the CDR3 is TGTGCCAGCAGCCAAGAGCTATCGCGATATACGCAGTATTTT.